The 27 T cell receptor beta chains given below trace back to one sample, sequenced in a study of T cell responses to AZD1222 COVID-19 vaccine. The method was immunoSEQ multiplex PCR; TCRdb's version includes in-frame clones alone and lacks a portion of them. The table records roughly 200,000 clones, about 92% of them present only once. Sequencing was performed on peripheral blood, taken on day 0 of AZD1222 vaccination. The receptors were gathered from an adult in good health.

The CDR3 DNA reads as TGTGCCAGCTCACCACAGGACAGGCCCTCTGGAAACACCATATATTTT. This translates into CASSPQDRPSGNTIYF. This sequence joins TRBV18 and TRBJ1-3; the match to TRBD1 covers 7 bases. The length of the CDR3 is 16 residues. V was pared by 1 base and J by 0 bases, with 3 bases of the junction left unmatched. The germline V gene has CDR1 KGHSH and CDR2 LQKENI.

The sample holds one count of this clone. The DNA of the CDR3 is TGCGCCAGCAGCCAAGGAGAACAAGATACGCAGTATTTT. Its translation is CASSQGEQDTQYF. V usage is TRBV4-1 and J usage is TRBJ2-3; no reliable D call. Germline-derived CDR1 and CDR2 are MGHRA and YSYEKL. The CDR3 is made up of 13 amino acids. V was clipped by 1 base and J by 5 bases, with 7 bases between them.

Comment on this clone: The DNA is omitted, as the CDR3 cannot be located on it reliably, and the CDR3 follows TCRdb's listing. This CDR3 is also generated by other DNA sequences in the sample. This chain connects TRBV5-5 to TRBJ1-6. Per germline, CDR1 SGHKS and CDR2 YYEKEE (reference sequence). The CDR3 comprises 18 residues, both ends counted. Here the CDR3 reads CASSFGTGIYSYNSPLHF.

The chain combines TRBV5-4 with TRBJ2-1; the D gene is possibly TRBD1 (6 bases). Germline V lookup: CDR1 SGHNT, CDR2 YYREEE (reference sequence). The CDR3 covers 19 residues. The germline V and J ends were trimmed by 0 bases and 0 bases, with 19 bases remaining between them. DNA of the CDR3: TGTGCCAGCAGCTTGGAAACCGGACAGATCCTAAGCTCCTACAATGAGCAGTTCTTC. Translating it yields CASSLETGQILSSYNEQFF.

The genes are TRBV19 and TRBJ1-2, with D possibly TRBD1 on 6 matching bases. This CDR3 spans 14 amino acids. Germline V gives CDR1 LNHDA, CDR2 SQIVND (reference sequence). Trimming shortened V by 7 bases and J by 4 bases, and 16 bases separated the two germline ends. The CDR3, as DNA: TGTGCCAGTACCCCGGGGGGGGGCGGCTATGGCTACACCTTC. This translates into CASTPGGGGYGYTF.

The V and J genes are TRBV2 and TRBJ1-1, with D perhaps TRBD1 (5 bases). The CDR3 runs 14 residues. Germline lookup yields CDR1 SNHLY and CDR2 FYNNEI. V was cut by 10 bases and J by 4 bases, with 19 bases left in between. CDR3 coding DNA: TGTGCCATGTCGGGGCAGAGTACTACCACTGAAGCTTTCTTT. Protein: CAMSGQSTTTEAFF.

The V call is TRBV9, the J call TRBJ2-6; D gene unclear. The germline CDR1 and CDR2 sequences are SGDLS and YYNGEE. V lost 0 bases, J lost 0 bases, and 4 bases lay in between. This CDR3 has 15 residues. CDR3 protein: CASSVDSSGANVLTF. Written as DNA, the CDR3 is TGTGCCAGCAGCGTAGACAGCTCTGGGGCCAACGTCCTGACTTTC.

The rearrangement links TRBV6-5 to TRBJ1-3; D possibly corresponds to TRBD1 (6 bases). The CDR3 runs 13 residues. V lost 10 bases to trimming and J lost 8 bases, with 18 bases between them. Per the germline V gene, CDR1 is MNHEY and CDR2 is SVGAGI. The CDR3 here is CATRRGQTHTIYF. The CDR3 DNA reads TGTGCCACCCGCCGGGGGCAGACTCACACCATATATTTT.

J is TRBJ2-1 and V is TRBV27; D not resolved. Germline CDR1 reads MNHEY; CDR2 reads SMNVEV (reference sequence). The CDR3 has 15 residues. Trimming stripped 8 bases from V and 4 bases from J, with 18 bases between. The CDR3 loop reads CASSLESPPYNEQFF. DNA for the CDR3: TGTGCCAGCTCCCTTGAGAGCCCTCCATACAATGAGCAGTTCTTC.

This chain connects TRBV2 to TRBJ2-5; TRBD2 is a possible D gene (7 bases). This CDR3 contains 14 residues. Per germline, CDR1 SNHLY and CDR2 FYNNEI. V lost 6 bases and J 0 bases, leaving 11 bases between the germline ends. The DNA for the CDR3 is TGTGCCAGCAGGGGGGGGGCGAACCAAGAGACCCAGTACTTC. It yields the protein CASRGGANQETQYF.

The chain couples TRBV5-1 to TRBJ2-7; D remains unclear. Germline CDR1 is SGHRS and CDR2 is YFSETQ. Trimming took 3 bases from V and 3 from J, leaving 7 bases between them. The CDR3 is 12 amino acids. CDR3 nucleotide sequence: TGCGCCAGCAGCTATAACCGCTACGAGCAGTACTTC. Translated, it gives CASSYNRYEQYF.

This chain uses TRBV30 with TRBJ2-2, with TRBD2 matching 9 bases. The CDR3 is 17 amino acids. With V trimmed by 1 base and J by 4 bases, 10 bases remained unmatched. CDR1 GTSNPN and CDR2 SVGIG come from the germline V gene (reference sequence). The CDR3 sequence is CAWSGAYSGGGTGELFF. In DNA form, the CDR3 reads TGTGCCTGGAGTGGCGCTTATAGCGGGGGAGGCACCGGGGAGCTGTTTTTT.

This sequence joins TRBV28 and TRBJ1-2, with D perhaps TRBD1 (6 bases). This CDR3 region has 14 residues. In germline, CDR1 is MDHEN, CDR2 SYDVKM. The V and J ends lost 6 bases and 7 bases respectively, with 18 bases between them. CDR3 protein: CASSSTIRGGGYTF. The CDR3 DNA reads as TGTGCCAGCAGCTCGACCATCAGGGGAGGTGGCTACACCTTC.

The J gene is TRBJ1-5, the V gene TRBV6-5; perhaps TRBD1 as D (6 bases). The CDR3 length is 14 residues. Trimming cost V 2 bases and J 7 bases, with 12 bases left between them. The germline V gene has CDR1 MNHEY and CDR2 SVGAGI. The CDR3 sequence: CASSYMGAGQPQHF. The CDR3 nucleotides are TGTGCCAGCAGTTACATGGGGGCAGGACAGCCCCAGCATTTT.

The chain recombines TRBV6-1 with TRBJ1-5; D not certain. Trimming removed 0 bases from V and 2 bases from J, with 5 bases in between. The CDR3 consists of 14 residues. Germline lookup yields CDR1 MNHNS and CDR2 SASEGT. For the CDR3, the DNA is TGTGCCAGCAGTGAAGCGAGCCGCAATCAGCCCCAGCATTTT. Translated: CASSEASRNQPQHF.

V usage is TRBV4-1 and J usage is TRBJ1-2, with TRBD1 matching 7 bases. CDR1 MGHRA and CDR2 YSYEKL come from the germline V gene. The J segment lost 6 bases and the V segment lost 0 bases, leaving 4 bases of the junction unmatched. CDR3 length equals 14 residues. The CDR3 region has the DNA TGCGCCAGCAGCCAAGACCGCAGGGGGGATGGCTACACCTTC. Translating gives CASSQDRRGDGYTF.

This clone was observed a single time. The V gene is TRBV27, the J gene TRBJ1-3, with D unclear. Per the germline V gene, CDR1 is MNHEY and CDR2 is SMNVEV (reference sequence). This CDR3 region has 13 residues. The V and J ends lost 7 bases and 1 base respectively, with 8 bases between them. CDR3 in DNA: TGTGCCAGCAAGTTCGTTTCTGGAAACACCATATATTTT. Residues: CASKFVSGNTIYF.

The chain employs TRBV27 and TRBJ1-5, with D perhaps matching TRBD1 (5 bases). Trimming removed 2 bases at V and 4 bases at J, with 12 bases between. The CDR3 is made up of 15 amino acids. Germline V gene sequence: CDR1 MNHEY, CDR2 SMNVEV (reference sequence). The DNA of the CDR3 is TGTGCCAGCAGTTTAATAAGGGGCGGGAATCAGCCCCAGCATTTT. Translating gives CASSLIRGGNQPQHF.

This chain's CDR3 is CASSDRGSYGYTF. CDR3 sequence (DNA): TGTGCCAGCAGCGACAGGGGAAGCTATGGCTACACCTTC. V and J are TRBV14 and TRBJ1-2, with 8 positions matching TRBD1. Trimming cost V 5 bases and J 4 bases; bases outside gene matches: 3. The CDR3 length is 13 residues. Germline V gene lookup returns CDR1 SGHDN and CDR2 FVKESK.

The chain links TRBV28 to TRBJ2-4; D is tentatively TRBD1 or TRBD2 (7 bases each). Trimming took 8 bases from V and 7 from J, leaving 15 bases between them. The CDR3 spans 13 residues. CDR1 and CDR2 from the germline V gene are MDHEN and SYDVKM. CDR3 nucleotides: TGTGCCAGCCAGGGGGGGGGCGTTAACATTCAGTACTTC. Its translation is CASQGGGVNIQYF.

This chain links TRBV19 with TRBJ2-1; D uncertain. CDR1 and CDR2 (germline): LNHDA, SQIVND (reference sequence). The CDR3 extends over 15 amino acids. Trimming removed 3 bases at V and 5 bases at J, with 14 bases between. CDR3 loop: CASSMSGGFNNEQFF. Written as DNA, the CDR3 is TGTGCCAGTAGTATGTCGGGTGGGTTTAACAATGAGCAGTTCTTC.

This chain joins TRBV2 and TRBJ2-1; 9 bases are a match to TRBD1. CDR3 length: 15 residues. Germline CDR1 reads SNHLY; CDR2 reads FYNNEI. Unmatched junction bases numbered 8, after V lost 7 bases and J lost 4 bases. Written as DNA, the CDR3 is TGTGCCAGCACGAGAGGGACAGGGCTATACAATGAGCAGTTCTTC. It is translated as CASTRGTGLYNEQFF.

The chain is built from TRBV9 and TRBJ1-4, with 10 bases matching TRBD1. Germline V gives CDR1 SGDLS, CDR2 YYNGEE. This CDR3 region has 16 residues. V shed 2 bases and J 3 bases; nucleotides not matched to a gene: 4. CDR3 region: CASSVGQGLANEKLFF. CDR3 DNA: TGTGCCAGCAGCGTGGGACAGGGGTTGGCTAATGAAAAACTGTTTTTT.

V is TRBV7-8 and J is TRBJ1-4, with unresolved D. The CDR3 is made up of 13 amino acids. The germline CDR1 and CDR2 sequences are SGHVS and FQNEAQ. Trimming shortened V by 4 bases and J by 6 bases, and 9 bases separated the two germline ends. The CDR3, as DNA: TGTGCCAGCAGCTCTGGGAAGTATGAAAAACTGTTTTTT. It is translated as CASSSGKYEKLFF.

The sample holds one count of this clone. The genes are TRBV7-9 and TRBJ2-5, with D perhaps matching TRBD2 (6 bases). The CDR3 length is 15 residues. CDR1 is SEHNR, CDR2 FQNEAQ, per germline (reference sequence). V lost 1 base, J lost 6 bases, and 15 bases lay in between. The DNA of the CDR3 is TGTGCCAGCAGCTTAGAGGTCCGGGGAGGACAGACCCAGTACTTC. Translating gives CASSLEVRGGQTQYF.

The gene calls are TRBV2 and TRBJ2-1; 8 bases are a match to TRBD1. The V segment lost 6 bases and the J segment 7 bases; nucleotides outside the gene matches: 5. This CDR3 region has 13 residues. CDR1 and CDR2 (germline): SNHLY, FYNNEI. The CDR3 coding sequence is TGTGCCAGCAGCCTCACAGGGGGGAATGAGCAGTTCTTC. Amino acids: CASSLTGGNEQFF.

The DNA for the CDR3 is TGTGCCAGCAGCTTCTCGGGGGGCGACTATGGCTACACCTTC. Encoded protein: CASSFSGGDYGYTF. This rearrangement joins TRBV7-2 to TRBJ1-2; D perhaps matches TRBD1 (6 bases). Between the trimmed V and J ends, which lost 3 bases and 3 bases, there was a span of 11 bases. This CDR3 comprises 14 residues. Germline V lookup: CDR1 SGHTA, CDR2 FQGNSA.